The next 17 T cell receptor beta chains were all read from a single sample in a study of CD8+ T cells in alopecia areata. cDNA serving as the sequencing template came from extracted, reverse transcribed RNA. Sequenced by immunoSEQ multiplex PCR; TCRdb stores in-frame clones only, minus some. The sample lists fewer than 200,000 clones, around 58% seen once, with under 20% in the top ten. Treatment here: oral pan-JAK inhibitor, 5-10 mg twice daily. The sample here was CD4+ T cells sorted from blood, taken at approximately week 60, from a patient treated with tofacitinib. These TCRs come from a human donor with alopecia areata.

The chain combines TRBV19 with TRBJ2-6; D may be TRBD2 (5 bases). V dropped 1 base and J dropped 1 base, with 5 bases sitting between them. The germline gives CDR1 LNHDA, CDR2 SQIVND (reference sequence). The CDR3 contains 15 residues. CDR3: CASSIGGSGANVLTF. The CDR3 DNA reads as TGTGCCAGTAGTATAGGAGGGTCTGGGGCCAACGTCCTGACTTTC.

This chain joins TRBV29-1 and TRBJ2-7, with 7 bases identical to TRBD1. The CDR3 extends over 15 amino acids. V was clipped by 1 base and J by 3 bases; unmatched bases: 9. CDR1 and CDR2 from the germline V gene are SQVTM and ANQGSEA. CDR3 bases: TGCAGCGTTGAAGCAACGTCAGGGGGAATCTACGAGCAGTACTTC. Translating it yields CSVEATSGGIYEQYF.

The V call is TRBV19, the J call TRBJ1-5; weak D call: TRBD1 (5 bases). Germline V lookup: CDR1 LNHDA, CDR2 SQIVND (reference sequence). This CDR3 comprises 14 residues. Between the trimmed V and J ends, which lost 7 bases and 9 bases, there was a span of 19 bases. CDR3 DNA: TGTGCCAGTATTGCTACAGGCCTCCAGAGGCCCCAGCATTTT. Translation: CASIATGLQRPQHF.

This chain uses TRBV2 with TRBJ1-1; unclear D gene. The CDR3 runs 11 residues. Germline-derived CDR1 and CDR2 are SNHLY and FYNNEI. The germline V and J ends were trimmed by 7 bases and 1 base, with 4 bases remaining between them. As DNA, the CDR3 is TGTGCCAGCAAACAGAACACTGAAGCTTTCTTT. Residues: CASKQNTEAFF.

This clone was observed a handful of times. V is TRBV7-2 and J is TRBJ2-1, with D unresolved. This CDR3 has 13 residues. CDR1 SGHTA and CDR2 FQGNSA come from the germline V gene. Between the trimmed V and J ends, which lost 1 base and 10 bases, there was a span of 11 bases. The CDR3 DNA follows: TGTGCCAGCAGCTTAGACCTGGGCGGAGAGCAGTTCTTC. Translation: CASSLDLGGEQFF.

This rearrangement joins TRBV30 to TRBJ2-5, with TRBD1 identical over 9 bases. The J call is in doubt because the DNA end fits TRBJ2-7 better. The CDR3 spans 16 residues. CDR1 is GTSNPN and CDR2 is SVGIG in the germline V gene (reference sequence). In DNA, the CDR3 is TGTGCCTGGAGTGTAAAAGGGGGACAGGGCTTTTACGAGCAGTACTTC. It encodes CAWSVKGGQGFYEQYF.

This clone was seen a handful of times. The J gene is TRBJ1-1, the V gene TRBV14; D is undetermined. Germline lookup yields CDR1 SGHDN and CDR2 FVKESK. This CDR3 has 14 amino acids. V was trimmed by 0 bases and J by 3 bases, leaving 8 bases between them. The CDR3 protein is CASSQDWRDTEAFF. The CDR3 DNA is TGTGCCAGCAGCCAAGACTGGCGGGACACTGAAGCTTTCTTT.

Note on this clone: Other DNA sequences in the same sample also yield this CDR3. The J gene is TRBJ1-1, the V gene TRBV18, with 9 bases matching TRBD1. Germline V gene data show CDR1 as KGHSH and CDR2 as LQKENI. The CDR3 sequence is 14 residues long. Germline trimming cut 3 bases from V and 1 base from J; bases unmatched to any gene: 0. The CDR3 coding sequence is TGTGCCAGCTCACCGGGACAGGGGAACACTGAAGCTTTCTTT. As protein: CASSPGQGNTEAFF.

V usage is TRBV6-5 and J usage is TRBJ2-7; TRBD1 aligns across 7 bases. The V gene end was trimmed by 3 bases and the J gene end by 1 base; junction bases not matched to a gene: 9. Germline CDR1 reads MNHEY; CDR2 reads SVGAGI. The length of the CDR3 is 16 residues. CDR3 in DNA: TGTGCCAGCAGTTATTCGGACAGGACGAGGTCCTACGAGCAGTACTTC. Its translation is CASSYSDRTRSYEQYF.

This chain connects TRBV2 to TRBJ2-7; D is possibly TRBD1 or TRBD2 (7 bases each). The CDR3 runs to 15 residues. The ends were cut back, 5 bases at V and 3 bases at J, with 17 bases in the middle. Germline V gene lookup returns CDR1 SNHLY and CDR2 FYNNEI. CDR3 sequence reads: CASSLGGGAGYEQYF. DNA for the CDR3: TGTGCCAGCAGTTTGGGAGGGGGCGCGGGCTACGAGCAGTACTTC.

The chain recombines TRBV12-5 with TRBJ1-1, with no clear D. The V end lost 9 bases, the J end lost 7 bases, and 12 bases lay between the germline ends. Per the germline V gene, CDR1 is LGHNT and CDR2 is FRNRAP. The CDR3 runs to 11 residues. For the CDR3, the DNA is TGTGCTAGCACGCACAACTATGAAGCTTTCTTT. It is translated as CASTHNYEAFF. Combining the CDR3 with reference TRBV12-5 and TRBJ1-1 gives the whole variable domain DARVTQTPRHKVTEMGQEVTMRCQPILGHNTVFWYRQTMMQGLELLAYFRNRAPLDDSGMPKDRFSAEMPDATLATLKIQPSEPRDSAVYFCASTHNYEAFFGQGTRLTVV.

The V gene is TRBV4-1, the J gene TRBJ2-5; D uncertain. V shed 6 bases and J shed 4 bases, with 12 bases lying between them. Germline-derived CDR1 and CDR2 are MGHRA and YSYEKL. The CDR3 runs 13 residues. CDR3 in amino acids: CASSHRQRETQYF. The CDR3 coding sequence is TGCGCCAGCAGTCACCGACAAAGAGAGACCCAGTACTTC.

J is TRBJ1-2 and V is TRBV29-1; TRBD1 matches at 8 bases. Trimming cost V 3 bases and J 3 bases; bases outside gene matches: 6. CDR1 is SQVTM, CDR2 ANQGSEA, per germline. The CDR3 runs 14 residues. CDR3 nucleotides: TGCAGCGTTGACCTGACAGGGGAGGACTATGGCTACACCTTC. It translates to CSVDLTGEDYGYTF. Based on the CDR3 plus reference TRBV29-1 and TRBJ1-2, the full variable domain is SAVISQKPSRDICQRGTSLTIQCQVDSQVTMMFWYRQQPGQSLTLIATANQGSEATYESGFVIDKFPISRPNLTFSTLTVSNMSPEDSSIYLCSVDLTGEDYGYTFGSGTRLTVV.

This clone turned up a few times. V usage is TRBV25-1 and J usage is TRBJ2-2; D not certain. Trimming removed 11 bases at V and 2 bases at J, with 12 bases between. CDR3 size: 13 residues. Germline V gene data show CDR1 as MGHDK and CDR2 as SYGVNS. CDR3 bases: TGTGCCGGCCCGGACCCCAACACCGGGGAGCTGTTTTTT. It translates to CAGPDPNTGELFF.

This chain uses TRBV6-1 with TRBJ1-4; D is unclear. CDR3 length: 13 residues. Germline loops: CDR1 MNHNS, CDR2 SASEGT. V lost 4 bases, J lost 0 bases, and 3 bases lay in between. CDR3 DNA sequence: TGTGCCAGCAGTGGTGCAACTAATGAAAAACTGTTTTTT. This translates into CASSGATNEKLFF.

A few counts support this clone. The rearrangement uses TRBV27 and TRBJ2-1; 8 positions agree with TRBD2. J lost 4 bases, V lost 0 bases, and 2 bases had no gene match. This CDR3 is built from 15 residues. CDR1 and CDR2 (germline): MNHEY, SMNVEV (reference sequence). In nucleotides, the CDR3 is TGTGCCAGCAGTTTATCCCTAGCGGGTTACAATGAGCAGTTCTTC. Protein: CASSLSLAGYNEQFF.

The J gene is TRBJ2-5, the V gene TRBV11-3, with D unresolved. This CDR3 has 14 residues. V lost 0 bases to trimming and J lost 5 bases, with 10 bases between them. Germline V CDR1 and CDR2: SGHNT, YENEEA. CDR3 DNA sequence: TGTGCCAGCAGCTTAGATCGTGGCTCCGAGACCCAGTACTTC. Residues: CASSLDRGSETQYF. Full variable domain (rest looked up from reference TRBV11-3 and TRBJ2-5): EAGVVQSPRYKIIEKKQPVAFWCNPISGHNTLYWYLQNLGQGPELLIRYENEEAVDDSQLPKDRFSAERLKGVDSTLKIQPAELGDSAVYLCASSLDRGSETQYFGPGTRLLVL.